A single sample is the source of the 31 T cell receptor beta chains below, sequenced in a study of healthy donors' naive CD4 and CD8 T cells. A linear amplification protocol produced the TCR libraries from about 510 ng of total RNA. TCRdb reanalysed the reads using MiXCR and keeps one entry per CDR3 protein. The sample consists of approximately 180,000 distinct CDR3 sequences, around 70% of them appearing once. The sequenced material came from naive CD4+ and CD8+ T cells sorted from blood, pooled from several donors. These receptors originate from a pool of human donors in good health; the sample pools cells from several healthy donors.

The chain joins TRBV29-1 to TRBJ1-1; the match to TRBD1 covers 9 bases. CDR1 SQVTM and CDR2 ANQGSEA come from the germline V gene. The CDR3 consists of 12 residues. J was trimmed by 10 bases and V by 6 bases; bases with no gene match: 9. CDR3 sequence: CSVGGTGYRAFF. The CDR3 bases are TGCAGCGTAGGCGGGACAGGGTATCGAGCTTTCTTT.

Notes on this clonotype: One end of the junction is discordant with germline, which a read error may explain. The CDR3 reads CASSQDPSGAYNEQFF. CDR3 DNA: TGTGCCAGCAGCCAAGATCCTAGCGGGGCCTACAATGAGCAGTTCTTC. V is TRBV4-3 and J is TRBJ2-1; 9 bases match TRBD2. The V gene's germline CDR1 is LGHNA and CDR2 YSLEER. The CDR3 runs to 16 residues.

The chain links TRBV5-1 to TRBJ1-1; TRBD1 is a possible D gene (5 bases). The CDR3 consists of 15 residues. CDR1 is SGHRS and CDR2 is YFSETQ in the germline V gene. The V end lost 2 bases, the J end lost 1 base, and 12 bases lay between the germline ends. Written as DNA, the CDR3 is TGCGCCAGCAGCTTAGGCGGTCAGGGGAACACTGAAGCTTTCTTT. This translates into CASSLGGQGNTEAFF.

This clonotype was counted a few times. The chain links TRBV29-1 to TRBJ2-5; D uncertain. Germline assignment: CDR1 SQVTM and CDR2 ANQGSEA. V was pared by 4 bases and J by 5 bases, with 8 bases between. This CDR3 region has 11 residues. CDR3 nucleotide sequence: TGCAGCGTTGGAGTTATGGAGACCCAGTACTTC. Encoded protein: CSVGVMETQYF.

CDR3: CASSYAPGNSLHF. The CDR3 DNA reads TGTGCCAGCAGTTACGCCCCGGGGAACTCCCTCCACTTT. The chain recombines TRBV6-5 with TRBJ1-6, with D unclear. Trimming took off 2 bases at V and 14 bases at J, with 13 bases between the two ends. CDR1 MNHEY and CDR2 SVGAGI come from the germline V gene. This CDR3 has 13 amino acids.

The J gene is TRBJ2-7, the V gene TRBV27; D possibly uses TRBD1 or TRBD2 (5 bases each). Germline V gives CDR1 MNHEY, CDR2 SMNVEV (reference sequence). Trimming cost V 0 bases and J 2 bases, with 20 bases left between them. CDR3 length equals 18 residues. The CDR3 spells CASSLSPEKGPFPYEQYF. CDR3 DNA: TGTGCCAGCAGTTTATCCCCTGAAAAGGGACCATTTCCCTACGAGCAGTACTTC.

This sequence joins TRBV19 and TRBJ1-6; no clear D. The CDR3 has 15 residues. Per germline, CDR1 LNHDA and CDR2 SQIVND (reference sequence). Trimming cost V 0 bases and J 7 bases, with 10 bases left between them. CDR3 DNA sequence: TGTGCCAGTAGTATAGAAGCAGGAGGCAATTCACCCCTCCACTTT. It is translated as CASSIEAGGNSPLHF.

The CDR3, as DNA: TGTGCCAGTAGTGCCATGACTAACTATGGCTACACCTTC. As protein: CASSAMTNYGYTF. V and J are TRBV19 and TRBJ1-2; unclear D gene. V shed 5 bases and J shed 0 bases, with 7 bases lying between them. The length of the CDR3 is 13 residues. CDR1 LNHDA and CDR2 SQIVND come from the germline V gene (reference sequence).

CDR3 residues: CASSLWTDNQPQHF. CDR3 coding DNA: TGTGCCAGCAGCTTATGGACAGACAATCAGCCCCAGCATTTT. The rearrangement joins TRBV7-2 to TRBJ1-5; D possibly corresponds to TRBD1 (6 bases). The CDR3 sequence is 14 residues long. CDR1 SGHTA and CDR2 FQGNSA come from the germline V gene. Trimming stripped 2 bases from V and 3 bases from J, with 8 bases between.

This clonotype occurred a few times. J is TRBJ2-7 and V is TRBV6-5; D might be TRBD1 or TRBD2, each matching 5 bases. The CDR3 covers 13 residues. CDR1 MNHEY and CDR2 SVGAGI come from the germline V gene. The V and J ends lost 6 bases and 4 bases respectively, with 13 bases between them. The CDR3 reads CASRGTDTYEQYF. CDR3 bases: TGTGCCAGCAGGGGGACCGATACTTACGAGCAGTACTTC.

The chain employs TRBV5-5 and TRBJ2-7, with D perhaps given as TRBD1 or TRBD2 (6 bases each). V was pared by 4 bases and J by 0 bases, with 17 bases between. Germline values: CDR1 SGHKS, CDR2 YYEKEE (reference sequence). The length of the CDR3 is 16 residues. As DNA, the CDR3 is TGTGCCAGCAGCCGCAACAGGGTCGGGAGCTCCTACGAGCAGTACTTC. Its protein is CASSRNRVGSSYEQYF. Supplemented by reference TRBV5-5 and TRBJ2-7, the full variable domain reads DAGVTQSPTHLIKTRGQQVTLRCSPISGHKSVSWYQQVLGQGPQFIFQYYEKEERGRGNFPDRFSARQFPNYSSELNVNALLLGDSALYLCASSRNRVGSSYEQYFGPGTRLTVT.

The J gene is TRBJ2-7, the V gene TRBV29-1; D remains ambiguous. The CDR3 runs 12 residues. The germline CDR1 and CDR2 sequences are SQVTM and ANQGSEA. V lost 4 bases to trimming and J lost 0 bases, with 7 bases between them. For the CDR3, the DNA is TGCAGCGTTGTGCTTACCTCCTACGAGCAGTACTTC. It specifies CSVVLTSYEQYF.

This chain connects TRBV29-1 to TRBJ2-1; a weak D match, TRBD1 (6 bases). Trimming removed 8 bases from V and 3 bases from J, with 11 bases in between. Germline V gene data show CDR1 as SQVTM and CDR2 as ANQGSEA. The CDR3 has 12 residues. CDR3 amino acids: CSHRDNYNEQFF. The CDR3 DNA reads as TGCAGCCACCGGGACAACTACAATGAGCAGTTCTTC.

V gene TRBV5-6 combines with J gene TRBJ2-3; 9 positions agree with TRBD1. Germline CDR1 reads SGHDT; CDR2 reads YYEEEE. The CDR3 has 15 residues. Trimming at V came to 4 bases and at J to 4 bases, leaving 7 bases not matched to a gene. CDR3 protein: CASSTGTGKPDTQYF. CDR3 bases: TGTGCCAGCAGCACCGGGACAGGGAAACCAGATACGCAGTATTTT.

The rearrangement joins TRBV10-3 to TRBJ2-1, with unresolved D. This CDR3 has 12 residues. Germline V gene data show CDR1 as ENHRY and CDR2 as SYGVKD. The ends were cut back, 1 base at V and 7 bases at J, with 5 bases in the middle. The chain's CDR3 is CAISEWDNEQFF. In DNA form, the CDR3 reads TGTGCCATCAGTGAGTGGGATAATGAGCAGTTCTTC.

J is TRBJ2-3 and V is TRBV20-1; possible D gene TRBD2, 6 bases. Trimming took 6 bases from V and 0 from J, leaving 10 bases between them. From germline, CDR1 is DFQATT and CDR2 SNEGSKA (reference sequence). This CDR3 comprises 13 residues. CDR3 loop: CSAVADSTDTQYF. In DNA form, the CDR3 reads TGCAGTGCGGTAGCGGATAGCACAGATACGCAGTATTTT.

The chain employs TRBV6-1 and TRBJ2-2; D is unresolved. CDR3 length: 15 residues. In germline, CDR1 is MNHNS, CDR2 SASEGT. Trimming stripped 2 bases from V and 1 base from J, with 8 bases between. This chain's CDR3 is CASSEWVVNTGELFF. The CDR3 DNA sequence: TGTGCCAGCAGTGAATGGGTGGTGAACACCGGGGAGCTGTTTTTT.

V and J are TRBV6-5 and TRBJ2-7; D is unclear. The CDR3 spans 12 residues. Germline V CDR1 and CDR2: MNHEY, SVGAGI. Trimming left V 6 bases short and J 2 bases short, with 8 bases between. CDR3 protein: CASRTATYEQYF. In DNA, the CDR3 is TGTGCCAGCAGAACAGCAACCTACGAGCAGTACTTC.

CDR3 DNA: TGTGCCAGTAGTATGGTGGGACAGGGATTTTACGAGCAGTACTTC. Encoded protein: CASSMVGQGFYEQYF. The rearrangement links TRBV19 to TRBJ2-7; 9 positions agree with TRBD1. The germline CDR1 and CDR2 sequences are LNHDA and SQIVND (reference sequence). V gave up 3 bases and J gave up 4 bases; unmatched junction bases: 7. The CDR3 contains 15 residues.

V gene TRBV29-1 combines with J gene TRBJ2-5, with 7 bases lining up with TRBD1. The CDR3 consists of 13 residues. The V gene end was trimmed by 4 bases and the J gene end by 5 bases; junction bases not matched to a gene: 7. Germline V gene sequence: CDR1 SQVTM, CDR2 ANQGSEA. CDR3 sequence reads: CSVGEGAGETQYF. The CDR3 DNA reads as TGCAGCGTTGGTGAGGGGGCTGGGGAGACCCAGTACTTC.

This clonotype was observed a handful of times. The J gene is TRBJ2-7, the V gene TRBV29-1, with D perhaps TRBD2 (6 bases). The V gene lost 5 bases and the J gene lost 3 bases, with 14 bases spanning the gap. Germline V gives CDR1 SQVTM, CDR2 ANQGSEA. This CDR3 is built from 13 residues. The CDR3 reads CSVNDGGGYEQYF. Written as DNA, the CDR3 is TGCAGCGTTAATGACGGGGGAGGCTACGAGCAGTACTTC.

The rearrangement links TRBV7-8 to TRBJ2-3; possibly TRBD2 for D (6 bases). Germline V gives CDR1 SGHVS, CDR2 FQNEAQ. The germline V and J ends were trimmed by 2 bases and 1 base, with 10 bases remaining between them. The CDR3 has 15 residues. CDR3 loop: CASSLWRAGTDTQYF. CDR3 DNA sequence: TGTGCCAGCAGCTTATGGAGGGCTGGCACAGATACGCAGTATTTT. Supplemented by reference TRBV7-8 and TRBJ2-3, the full variable domain reads GAGVSQSPRYKVAKRGQDVALRCDPISGHVSLFWYQQALGQGPEFLTYFQNEAQLDKSGLPSDRFFAERPEGSVSTLKIQRTQQEDSAVYLCASSLWRAGTDTQYFGPGTRLTVL.

The V and J genes are TRBV19 and TRBJ2-1, with TRBD2 identical over 9 bases. There are 14 residues in the CDR3. Trimming removed 3 bases from V and 6 bases from J; junction bases left unmatched: 3. Germline assignment: CDR1 LNHDA and CDR2 SQIVND (reference sequence). The CDR3 coding sequence is TGTGCCAGTAGTATCGCGGGAGGGCCCAATGAGCAGTTCTTC. It is translated as CASSIAGGPNEQFF.

The V call is TRBV20-1, the J call TRBJ2-7; D is possibly TRBD2 (6 bases). Germline loops: CDR1 DFQATT, CDR2 SNEGSKA (reference sequence). The CDR3 extends over 16 amino acids. V gave up 5 bases and J gave up 3 bases, with 23 bases separating them. The CDR3 loop reads CSAPYPPDAEGYEQYF. The CDR3 DNA reads as TGCAGTGCTCCTTATCCCCCAGATGCGGAGGGCTACGAGCAGTACTTC.

This clonotype was seen a single time. V and J are TRBV19 and TRBJ2-1, with D uncertain. Germline V gene lookup returns CDR1 LNHDA and CDR2 SQIVND (reference sequence). V was shortened by 8 bases and J by 8 bases, with 10 bases between the two germline ends. The CDR3 runs 11 residues. In DNA, the CDR3 is TGTGCCAGTTCCGGTCTCTATGAGCAGTTCTTC. It encodes CASSGLYEQFF.

This rearrangement joins TRBV12-3 or TRBV12-4 to TRBJ1-5, with D maybe TRBD1 (5 bases). The length of the CDR3 is 15 residues. The V end was cut by 5 bases, the J end by 5 bases, with 16 bases between. CDR3 sequence reads: CASSPEGLWDQPQHF. The CDR3 coding sequence is TGTGCCAGCAGTCCTGAGGGGTTATGGGATCAGCCCCAGCATTTT.

The V gene is TRBV29-1, the J gene TRBJ2-2; D may be TRBD2 (6 bases). CDR1 and CDR2 (germline): SQVTM, ANQGSEA. The CDR3 is made up of 13 amino acids. V was trimmed by 4 bases and J by 4 bases, leaving 10 bases between them. The CDR3 spells CSVGGLTTGELFF. DNA for the CDR3: TGCAGCGTTGGGGGACTGACCACCGGGGAGCTGTTTTTT.

The V call is TRBV19, the J call TRBJ1-5, with D tentatively TRBD1 (6 bases). Germline CDR1 and CDR2: LNHDA and SQIVND (reference sequence). V was cut by 4 bases and J by 7 bases, with 14 bases left in between. This CDR3 is 14 amino acids long. CDR3: CASSTMGARQPQHF. The CDR3 DNA follows: TGTGCCAGTAGTACTATGGGGGCTCGGCAGCCCCAGCATTTT.

The V and J genes are TRBV10-3 and TRBJ2-7; D remains ambiguous. The CDR3 has 12 amino acids. Germline V lookup: CDR1 ENHRY, CDR2 SYGVKD. The V end lost 7 bases, the J end lost 4 bases, and 11 bases lay between the germline ends. The CDR3 loop reads CAITDGPYEQYF. In nucleotides, the CDR3 is TGTGCCATCACAGACGGTCCTTACGAGCAGTACTTC.

The chain uses TRBV19 and TRBJ1-3, with 7 bases that match TRBD1. J gave up 7 bases and V 10 bases, and 16 bases lay outside the gene matches. This CDR3 is 15 amino acids long. The germline V gene has CDR1 LNHDA and CDR2 SQIVND (reference sequence). In nucleotides, the CDR3 is TGTGCCACCATAGCCCGAGACAGGGCTGCCAACACCATATATTTT. It translates to CATIARDRAANTIYF.

A few counts support this clonotype. The chain employs TRBV7-6 and TRBJ2-5; D gene ambiguous. The CDR3 loop spans 14 amino acids. The V end was cut by 3 bases, the J end by 0 bases, with 8 bases between. Germline CDR1 SGHVS, CDR2 FNYEAQ. The CDR3 spells CASSFYGNQETQYF. CDR3 sequence (DNA): TGTGCCAGCAGCTTCTACGGCAACCAAGAGACCCAGTACTTC.